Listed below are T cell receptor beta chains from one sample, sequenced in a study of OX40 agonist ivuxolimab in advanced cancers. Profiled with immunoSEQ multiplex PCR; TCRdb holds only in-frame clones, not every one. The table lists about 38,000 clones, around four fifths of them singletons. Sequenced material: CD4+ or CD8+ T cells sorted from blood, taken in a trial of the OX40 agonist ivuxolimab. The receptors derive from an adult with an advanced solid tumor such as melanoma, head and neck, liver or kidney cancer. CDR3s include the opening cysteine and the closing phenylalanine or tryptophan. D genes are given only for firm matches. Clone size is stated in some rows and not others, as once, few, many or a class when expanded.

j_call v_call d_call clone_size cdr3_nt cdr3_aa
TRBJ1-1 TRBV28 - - TGTGCCAGCAGCCTACATGGAGGGGTCGCAACTGAAGCTTTCTTT CASSLHGGVATEAFF
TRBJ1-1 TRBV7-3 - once TGTGCCAGCACCATAGGGGGTGCTGAAGCTTTCTTT CASTIGGAEAFF
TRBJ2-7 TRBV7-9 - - TGTGCCAGCAGCCCCAGAGGAATAGGGGGCTCCTACGAGCAGTACTTC CASSPRGIGGSYEQYF
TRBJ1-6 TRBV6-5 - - TGTGCCAGCACCTTAGGGGGGGGTAATTCACCCCTCCACTTT CASTLGGGNSPLHF
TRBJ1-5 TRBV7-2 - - TGTGCCAGCAGCTCCGACGGACAAGATCAGCCCCAGCATTTT CASSSDGQDQPQHF
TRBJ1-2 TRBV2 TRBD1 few TGTGCCAGCAGTGAAAGGTGGACAGGGGGCTATGGCTACACCTTC CASSERWTGGYGYTF
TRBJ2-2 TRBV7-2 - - TGTGCCAGCAGCTCTGGACTAACTACCGGGGAGCTGTTTTTT CASSSGLTTGELFF
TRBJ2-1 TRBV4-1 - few TGCGCCAGCAGCCAAGATTTGCGGCAGGTCTCCTACAATGAGCAGTTCTTC CASSQDLRQVSYNEQFF
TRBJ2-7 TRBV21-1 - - TGTGCCAGCAGCAAGACGGGCTACGAGCAGTACTTC CASSKTGYEQYF
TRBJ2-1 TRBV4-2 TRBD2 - TGTGCCAGCAGCCAAGCGGGACTAGCGGGGCTTTTGGGGAATGAGCAGTTCTTC CASSQAGLAGLLGNEQFF
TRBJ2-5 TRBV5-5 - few TGTGCCAGCAGCTTGCGGCCGGGGGAGGAGACCCAGTACTTC CASSLRPGEETQYF
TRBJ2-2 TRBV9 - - TGTGCCAGCAGCTGGAGGGCCGTCGGGGAGCTGTTTTTT CASSWRAVGELFF
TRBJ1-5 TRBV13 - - TGTGCCAGCAGTGAGTCCCCCTATCAGCCCCAGCATTTT CASSESPYQPQHF
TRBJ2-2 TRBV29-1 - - TGCAGCGCCGTACAGAGGAACACCGGGGAGCTGTTTTTT CSAVQRNTGELFF
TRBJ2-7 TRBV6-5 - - TGTGCCAGCACCCTCGAAGCGGTTGCAACCTACGAGCAGTACTTC CASTLEAVATYEQYF
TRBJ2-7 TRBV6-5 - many TGTGCCAGCAGTTTTCCGGGAGCCGGTTTCTACGAGCAGTACTTC CASSFPGAGFYEQYF
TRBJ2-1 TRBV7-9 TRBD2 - TGTGCCAGCAGCTTAGCGCTAGCGGGAGGGCAACGTCAGTTCTTC CASSLALAGGQRQFF
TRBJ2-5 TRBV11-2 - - TGTGCCAGCAGCCCACCCAGTGAGCAAGAGACCCAGTACTTC CASSPPSEQETQYF
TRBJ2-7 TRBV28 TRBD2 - TGTGCCAGCTCTCCTAGCGGGAGTTACGAGCAGTACTTC CASSPSGSYEQYF
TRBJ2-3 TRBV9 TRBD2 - TGTGCCAGCAGCGTAGGGGGACTAGCGGGAGGCACAGATACGCAGTATTTT CASSVGGLAGGTDTQYF
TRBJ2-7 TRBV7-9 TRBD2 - TGTGCCAGCAGCTTTCGAGGTTCAGCGGGAGGGCCTACCTACGAGCAGTACTTC CASSFRGSAGGPTYEQYF
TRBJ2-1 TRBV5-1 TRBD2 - TGCGCCAGCAGCTTGGGACTAGCAAATGAGCAGTTCTTC CASSLGLANEQFF
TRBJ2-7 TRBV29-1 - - TGCAGCGCCCACACGATGAGCTCCTACGAGCAGTACTTC CSAHTMSSYEQYF